The rows below give T cell receptor beta chains drawn from one sample of a study of cytomegalovirus exposure and HLA in healthy donors. The method was immunoSEQ multiplex PCR; TCRdb's version includes in-frame clones alone and lacks a portion of them. The sample records some 130,000 clones, around 77% being singletons. Sequenced: PBMCs. The source is a woman in her sixties in good health and CMV-seronegative. The CDR3 runs from the conserved cysteine through the conserved F or W. The order of the fields is V gene, clone size, CDR3 length, J gene, D gene, CDR3 DNA, CDR3 protein. The D gene is left open where the match is weak. Not every row has a clone size; where given, it reads once, few, many or a size class.

TRBV4-1	.	15	TRBJ1-2	.	TGCGCCAGCAGCCACCGACAGGAGCCGAACTATGGCTACACCTTC	CASSHRQEPNYGYTF
TRBV28	.	14	TRBJ1-5	TRBD1	TGTGCCAGCAGGCCGACAGGGTTCGTTCGGCCCCAGCATTTT	CASRPTGFVRPQHF
TRBV29-1	.	15	TRBJ1-2	.	TGCAGCGTCGGACGGGACACTATCTTGAAGAGTGGCTACACCTTC	CSVGRDTILKSGYTF
TRBV5-6	few	14	TRBJ1-1	.	TGTGCCAGCAGCCCGGGGGGGGGAGGAACTGAAGCTTTCTTT	CASSPGGGGTEAFF
TRBV6-5	.	15	TRBJ2-1	TRBD2	TGTGCCACCAGGGCTCTAGCGGGAGGCCCCCCAGAGCAGTTCTTC	CATRALAGGPPEQFF
TRBV30	once	15	TRBJ1-3	TRBD1	TGTGCCTGGAGTTTCCTCGGGACAGCTGGAAACACCATATATTTT	CAWSFLGTAGNTIYF
TRBV29-1	.	12	TRBJ1-2	.	TGCAGCGTTTTTCGACAGAGCTATGGCTACACCTTC	CSVFRQSYGYTF
TRBV5-6	.	14	TRBJ2-3	.	TGTGCCAGCAGCTTGGAGCCGGGGATGAATACGCAGTATTTT	CASSLEPGMNTQYF
TRBV4-1	.	17	TRBJ2-5	TRBD1	TGCGCCAGCAGCCAAGCCCGAAGCGGGACAGGGGAAGAGACCCAGTACTTC	CASSQARSGTGEETQYF
TRBV6-5	few	12	TRBJ2-3	.	TGTGCCAGCCGTGGCGGCCCCGATACGCAGTATTTT	CASRGGPDTQYF
TRBV15	.	17	TRBJ2-3	TRBD2	TGTGCCACCAGCAGCGAGCGGGGGGCCAGGAGGGGGTATGGGCAGTATTTT	CATSSERGARRGYGQYF
TRBV5-1	.	15	TRBJ2-1	.	TGCGCCAGCAGCTCGGACGGAGGGACCTACAATGAGCAGTTCTTC	CASSSDGGTYNEQFF
TRBV6-4	.	17	TRBJ1-6	TRBD1	TGTGCCAGCAGTGGAGACAGGGCCCGTCCCGGGGATTCACCCCTCCACTTT	CASSGDRARPGDSPLHF
TRBV18	.	13	TRBJ2-1	.	TGTGCCAGCTCACCAGGAGGTTCCAATGAGCAGTTCTTC	CASSPGGSNEQFF
TRBV27	.	17	TRBJ2-2	TRBD1	TGTGCCAGCAAGTTGTATAGCGGGACAGGGGCCGGCGGGGAGCTGTTTTTT	CASKLYSGTGAGGELFF
TRBV27	.	17	TRBJ2-7	.	TGTGCCAGCAGTCAGGGGGCGGTTGCGGGAGTTCGCGGCGAGCAGTACTTC	CASSQGAVAGVRGEQYF
TRBV6-6	few	14	TRBJ1-2	.	TGTGCCAGCAGTACCTCGGGACTAGAATATGGCTACACCTTC	CASSTSGLEYGYTF
TRBV14	.	15	TRBJ2-7	.	TGTGCCAGCAGCCAATTAGGGCCCGACGGGGACGAGCAGTACTTC	CASSQLGPDGDEQYF
TRBV7-2	.	13	TRBJ1-1	.	TGTGCCAGCAGCCAAACCCCTCAGGCAGAAGCTTTCTTT	CASSQTPQAEAFF
TRBV28	.	13	TRBJ1-2	.	TGTGCCAGCACCCCGGGGGGAACAAGGGGCTACACCTTC	CASTPGGTRGYTF
TRBV6-1	.	14	TRBJ1-2	TRBD1	TGTGCCAGCAGCCCCGGGACAGACGCCTATGGCTACACCTTC	CASSPGTDAYGYTF
TRBV4-1	.	14	TRBJ2-7	TRBD1	TGCGCCAGCAGCCAAGTACAGGGGGCGTACGAGCAGTACTTC	CASSQVQGAYEQYF
TRBV6-1	.	15	TRBJ1-3	.	TGTGCCAGCAGTGAACGGTGGGCTTCTGGAAACACCATATATTTT	CASSERWASGNTIYF
TRBV5-1	.	13	TRBJ1-2	TRBD1	TGCGCCAGCAGCTGGGACAGGGGCTATGGCTACACCTTC	CASSWDRGYGYTF
TRBV9	.	15	TRBJ1-3	.	TGTGCCAGCAGCGGCCCTCCGAGCTCTGGAAACACCATATATTTT	CASSGPPSSGNTIYF
TRBV6-1	once	15	TRBJ2-2	TRBD1	TGTGCCACCAGGAATGCAGGGGGTTACACCGGGGAGCTGTTTTTT	CATRNAGGYTGELFF
TRBV4-1	.	14	TRBJ2-5	TRBD2	TGCGCCAGCAGCTCTGCGGGGGTCCAAGAGACCCAGTACTTC	CASSSAGVQETQYF
TRBV9	.	15	TRBJ1-2	.	TGTGCCAGCAGCACCCACGTCGGGGGATCCTATGGCTACACCTTC	CASSTHVGGSYGYTF
TRBV28	.	15	TRBJ1-5	TRBD1	TGTGCCAGCAGTTTAAGGGGGCAGGGCAATCAGCCCCAGCATTTT	CASSLRGQGNQPQHF
TRBV5-1	.	16	TRBJ1-1	TRBD1	TGCGCCAGCAGCCGGGGACAGGGGAGGATGAACACTGAAGCTTTCTTT	CASSRGQGRMNTEAFF
TRBV11-2	.	17	TRBJ2-2	.	TGTGCCAGCAGTTCAAGGTGGCCGGGTACGAACACCGGGGAGCTGTTTTTT	CASSSRWPGTNTGELFF
TRBV19	.	13	TRBJ2-7	TRBD1	TGTGCCAGTAGTATTTTACAGGGGGACGAGCAGTACTTC	CASSILQGDEQYF
TRBV28	.	22	TRBJ1-1	.	TGTGCCAGCAGTTTCCGACCCCCCGCGTTGCAGGGAAACAGATATCGGGACACTGAAGCTTTCTTT	CASSFRPPALQGNRYRDTEAFF
TRBV28	.	15	TRBJ1-5	.	TGTGCCAGCAGTTTATTAGCGTGGGGTGGTCAGCCCCAGCATTTT	CASSLLAWGGQPQHF
TRBV7-9	.	17	TRBJ2-5	.	TGTGCCAGCAGCTTAGAGGGGCTGGGAGGTCGCCAAGAGACCCAGTACTTC	CASSLEGLGGRQETQYF
TRBV11-2	.	16	TRBJ2-5	.	TGTGCCAGCAGCTGGCGCCGGGGGGCCGGCCAAGAGACCCAGTACTTC	CASSWRRGAGQETQYF
TRBV10-2	.	16	TRBJ1-2	.	TGCGCCAGCAGTGAGGGGGCTGGGACTCTTAACTATGGCTACACCTTC	CASSEGAGTLNYGYTF
TRBV15	.	17	TRBJ1-1	.	TGTGCCACCAGCAGAGCTCCGGGGGGCGTGGTGAACACTGAAGCTTTCTTT	CATSRAPGGVVNTEAFF
TRBV11-1	few	16	TRBJ2-3	.	TGTGCCAGCAGCTTAGTCTCGGGACTCGACGGAGATACGCAGTATTTT	CASSLVSGLDGDTQYF
TRBV7-2	.	15	TRBJ2-7	TRBD2	TGTGCCAGCAGCCGCGGGACTAGCGGGGCCTACGGGCAGTACTTC	CASSRGTSGAYGQYF
TRBV30	.	13	TRBJ2-7	.	TGTGCCTGGAGTGCGCGGGCCGCGGTTGAGCAGTACTTC	CAWSARAAVEQYF
TRBV28	.	15	TRBJ1-2	TRBD1	TGTGCCGGCAGTTTAGGACAGGTAGGAGTGGATGGCTACACCTTC	CAGSLGQVGVDGYTF
TRBV6-5	few	15	TRBJ1-2	.	TGTGCCAGCAGCTCCCCTAGACGGGGAAACTATGGCTACACCTTC	CASSSPRRGNYGYTF
TRBV28	few	17	TRBJ1-5	.	TGTGCCAGCAGTTATAGCTGGGGGGTGAGGAGCAATCAGCCCCAGCATTTT	CASSYSWGVRSNQPQHF
TRBV7-9	once	15	TRBJ2-1	TRBD1	TGTGCCAGCAACTCAAGGACAGGGGGGTTACCCGAGCAGTTCTTC	CASNSRTGGLPEQFF
TRBV6-6	few	13	TRBJ1-1	TRBD1	TGTGCCAGCAGTCGAGGGGGCAACACTGAAGCTTTCTTT	CASSRGGNTEAFF
TRBV28	.	15	TRBJ2-7	TRBD2	TGTGCCAGCAGAAAAACTAGCGGGAGTTTCTACGAGCAGTACTTC	CASRKTSGSFYEQYF
TRBV7-3	.	19	TRBJ2-6	.	TGTGCCAGCAGCTCACAAGGGAGCGGCCGACTCTCTGGGGCCAACGTCCTGACTTTC	CASSSQGSGRLSGANVLTF
TRBV19	once	11	TRBJ2-3	.	TGTGCCAGCCAGGGCTGGGCAATGCAGTATTTT	CASQGWAMQYF
TRBV5-1	.	14	TRBJ1-1	.	TGCGCCAGCAGCTTAAGAGGGGGGAACACTGAAGCTTTCTTT	CASSLRGGNTEAFF
TRBV30	.	14	TRBJ1-3	.	TGTGCCTGGAGTGTATCGGGTGCTGGAAACACCATATATTTT	CAWSVSGAGNTIYF
TRBV14	.	16	TRBJ1-1	.	TGTGCCAGCAGCACTTGGTCCCAGGGGCGGAACACTGAAGCTTTCTTT	CASSTWSQGRNTEAFF
TRBV2	.	11	TRBJ2-3	.	TGTGCCAGCAGTGAGCTATTTTCGCAGTATTTT	CASSELFSQYF
TRBV18	.	13	TRBJ1-1	TRBD1	TGTGCCAGCTCGACAGGGCGTAGCACTGAAGCTTTCTTT	CASSTGRSTEAFF
TRBV21-1	.	12	TRBJ2-7	.	TGTGCCAGCACCTCTAGCGGGGGGGGGCAGTACTTC	CASTSSGGGQYF
TRBV7-3	.	14	TRBJ2-1	.	TGTGCCAGCAGCCAGCGGGCGGGGTCAGATGAGCAGTTCTTC	CASSQRAGSDEQFF
TRBV7-3	.	14	TRBJ2-5	.	TGTGCCAGCAGCTTACGTCCCGGCCAAGAGACCCAGTACTTC	CASSLRPGQETQYF
TRBV7-3	.	15	TRBJ2-1	.	TGTGCCAGCAGCTTTTGGGGCGGGATGGGGAATGAGCAGTTCTTC	CASSFWGGMGNEQFF